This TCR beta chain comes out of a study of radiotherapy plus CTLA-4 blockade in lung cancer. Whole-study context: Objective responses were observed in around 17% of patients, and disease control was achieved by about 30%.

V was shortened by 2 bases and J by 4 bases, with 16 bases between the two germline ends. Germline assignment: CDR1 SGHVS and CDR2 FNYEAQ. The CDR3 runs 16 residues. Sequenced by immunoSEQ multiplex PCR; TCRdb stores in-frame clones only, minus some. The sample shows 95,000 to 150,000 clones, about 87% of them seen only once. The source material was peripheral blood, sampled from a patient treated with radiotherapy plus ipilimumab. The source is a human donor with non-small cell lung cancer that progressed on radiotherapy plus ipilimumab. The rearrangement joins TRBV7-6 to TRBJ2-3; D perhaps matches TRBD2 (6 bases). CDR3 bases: TGTGCCAGCAGCTTAAGCCCGGGGAGGCAGTCAGATACGCAGTATTTT. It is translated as CASSLSPGRQSDTQYF.